This TCR beta chain was identified in a study of cytomegalovirus exposure and HLA in healthy donors. 60 Vbeta and 13 Jbeta primers were used in PCR. Sequencing used immunoSEQ multiplex PCR; TCRdb keeps in-frame clones, though not all of them. Here the sample spans under 85,000 clones, under 80% being singletons. V lost 4 bases, J lost 1 base, and 7 bases lay in between. Germline V gene lookup returns CDR1 SQVTM and CDR2 ANQGSEA. The CDR3 extends over 12 amino acids. Nominally healthy donors provided the samples, though records likely missed some immune exposures. This TCR was recovered from a man aged 40-49 years in good health and CMV-seronegative. The sequenced sample was PBMCs. The chain recombines TRBV29-1 with TRBJ2-5; possibly TRBD2 for D (5 bases). The CDR3 coding sequence is TGCAGCGTTGCGGGGAGCCAAGAGACCCAGTACTTC. Its translation is CSVAGSQETQYF.